This TCR beta chain is from a study of T cell responses to AZD1222 COVID-19 vaccine. Study-wide results and limits: Seropositive at baseline were only a handful of AZD1222 recipients. Among the donors, most were white British and more were female, and clonal diversity was possibly underestimated.

V shed 7 bases and J shed 4 bases, with 14 bases lying between them. The CDR3 spans 14 residues. Germline CDR1 is MDHEN and CDR2 is SYDVKM. For this clone: Its antigen is unknown.

Assay: immunoSEQ multiplex PCR; the TCRdb copy retains only in-frame clones and omits some. The sample carries 150,000 or so clones, about 90% recorded once. The rearrangement joins TRBV28 to TRBJ2-1; no definite D call. This clonotype originated in an adult who received the AZD1222 COVID-19 vaccine. The specimen was peripheral blood, collected 28 days after the second AZD1222 dose. The CDR3 sequence: CASTPENPYNEQFF. The CDR3 nucleotides read TGTGCCAGCACCCCGGAGAACCCTTACAATGAGCAGTTCTTC.